This TCR beta chain was sequenced during a study of blood T cells in healthy people across ages. Study conclusions and caveats: The lack of PBMC sorting stopped any conclusive naive versus antigen-experienced comparison.

The CDR3 runs to 14 residues. Germline V CDR1 and CDR2: LNHNV, YYDKDF (reference sequence). The V end lost 0 bases, the J end lost 4 bases, and 9 bases lay between the germline ends. Every donor gave 8.5 to 10 milliliters of peripheral blood. This clonotype occurred a few times. Its cognate antigen is unknown. Alongside a J-beta primer mix, a sample-barcoded 5' primer served in a second PCR lasting roughly 7 to 12 cycles. Every sample gave at least 2.5 million paired-end reads containing CDR3. TCRdb re-called the 5' RACE reads through MiXCR, storing one row per CDR3 protein. The sample contains around 1,500,000 distinct CDR3 sequences, 28% of which appear only once.

This chain links TRBV15 with TRBJ1-2, with a tentative D call TRBD1 (5 bases). The sequence came from a woman aged 25 to 39 in good health. Sequencing used blood. CDR3 bases: TGTGCCACCAGCAGAGAAGGGGCAGCCTATGGCTACACCTTC. Translating it yields CATSREGAAYGYTF.